The 7 T cell receptor beta chains given below trace back to one sample, sequenced in a study of T cell responses to AZD1222 COVID-19 vaccine. Repertoires were generated with immunoSEQ multiplex PCR, while TCRdb's copy carries only in-frame clones and drops some. The sample consists of some 52,000 clones, about 87% of them appearing once. Sample: peripheral blood, taken 28 days after the second AZD1222 dose. These receptors were obtained from an adult who received the AZD1222 COVID-19 vaccine.

The chain uses TRBV20-1 and TRBJ2-3; unclear D gene. This CDR3 contains 11 residues. Between the trimmed V and J ends, which lost 0 bases and 6 bases, there was a span of 4 bases. The germline V gene encodes CDR1 DFQATT and CDR2 SNEGSKA (reference sequence). The CDR3 coding sequence is TGCAGTGCTAGAGAGCGGGATACGCAGTATTTT. This encodes CSARERDTQYF.

This chain joins TRBV3-1 (or the pseudogene TRBV3-2) and TRBJ2-7, with a tentative D call TRBD2 (6 bases). Germline-derived CDR1 and CDR2 are LGHDT and YNNKEL (reference sequence). CDR3 length: 14 residues. With 1 base removed from V and 0 bases from J, the gap between germline ends came to 7 bases. DNA for the CDR3: TGTGCCAGCAGCCAAGTGGGGGGCTCCTACGAGCAGTACTTC. Translated: CASSQVGGSYEQYF.

This chain links TRBV10-2 with TRBJ2-2, with 9 bases that match TRBD2. This CDR3 spans 15 amino acids. Per germline, CDR1 WSHSY and CDR2 SAAADI. With V trimmed by 5 bases and J by 6 bases, 7 bases remained unmatched. The CDR3 DNA reads as TGCGCCAGCAGTCAAGGACTAGCGTTGTCCGGGGAGCTGTTTTTT. Its protein is CASSQGLALSGELFF.

The rearrangement uses TRBV18 and TRBJ2-7, with D uncertain. V was shortened by 0 bases and J by 6 bases, with 12 bases between the two germline ends. This CDR3 comprises 14 residues. Germline V gives CDR1 KGHSH, CDR2 LQKENI. CDR3 nucleotide sequence: TGTGCCAGCTCACCACCGGGCCTAAGAACCGAGCAGTACTTC. Its translation: CASSPPGLRTEQYF.

The chain couples TRBV6-5 to TRBJ1-5; no clear D. Trimming cost V 7 bases and J 2 bases, with 9 bases left between them. Germline values: CDR1 MNHEY, CDR2 SVGAGI. The CDR3 runs 13 residues. The CDR3 loop is CASNPGGNQPQHF. The CDR3, as DNA: TGTGCCAGCAACCCCGGGGGCAATCAGCCCCAGCATTTT.

The V gene is TRBV11-2, the J gene TRBJ1-2; 12 bases are a match to TRBD1. The CDR3 is made up of 17 amino acids. The V gene end was trimmed by 5 bases and the J gene end by 5 bases; junction bases not matched to a gene: 12. CDR1 and CDR2 (germline): SGHAT, FQNNGV. The chain's CDR3 is CASSERYRDRGHYGYTF. The CDR3 DNA is TGTGCCAGCAGCGAGAGATACCGGGACAGGGGGCATTATGGCTACACCTTC. Based on the CDR3 plus reference TRBV11-2 and TRBJ1-2, the full variable domain is EAGVAQSPRYKIIEKRQSVAFWCNPISGHATLYWYQQILGQGPKLLIQFQNNGVVDDSQLPKDRFSAERLKGVDSTLKIQPAKLEDSAVYLCASSERYRDRGHYGYTFGSGTRLTVV.

This sequence joins TRBV2 and TRBJ2-2, with D perhaps matching TRBD1 or TRBD2 (6 bases each). The CDR3 loop spans 14 amino acids. V dropped 9 bases and J dropped 2 bases, with 13 bases sitting between them. The germline V gene encodes CDR1 SNHLY and CDR2 FYNNEI. The chain's CDR3 is CASKQGLNTGELFF. The DNA for the CDR3 is TGTGCCAGTAAACAGGGACTCAACACCGGGGAGCTGTTTTTT.